One and the same sample provided the 30 T cell receptor beta chains below, sequenced in a study of T cells in Graves' hyperthyroidism and ophthalmopathy. RNA transcripts yielded amplified TCR beta CDR3 regions. First-round RT-PCR targeting the TCR CDR3 was performed with the HTBI primer set. TCRdb processed the multiplex PCR reads anew with MiXCR; each CDR3 protein has one entry. The top ten clones hold 11% of a sample with around 520,000 distinct CDR3 sequences, around a quarter of them seen once. The sequenced material came from blood. The receptors stem from a woman aged 30 to 39 with Graves' ophthalmopathy.

In this sample, this clonotype turned up many times. The chain couples TRBV19 to TRBJ2-7; TRBD1 matches at 10 bases. V dropped 4 bases and J dropped 3; count of bases not matched to a gene: 6. Germline CDR1 reads LNHDA; CDR2 reads SQIVND (reference sequence). The CDR3 is 15 amino acids. CDR3 sequence reads: CASSRDRGPDYEQYF. In DNA, the CDR3 is TGTGCCAGTAGTAGGGACAGGGGTCCTGACTACGAGCAGTACTTC.

V usage is TRBV2 and J usage is TRBJ1-3, with D unresolved. CDR3 length: 13 amino acids. Trimming left V 4 bases short and J 1 base short, with 5 bases between. Germline CDR1 and CDR2: SNHLY and FYNNEI. CDR3 in amino acids: CASSAESGNTIYF. CDR3 sequence (DNA): TGTGCCAGCAGTGCAGAATCTGGAAACACCATATATTTT.

This clonotype came up many times. The CDR3: CASATYGGYSPLHF. CDR3 nucleotides: TGTGCCAGCGCGACCTACGGGGGATATTCACCCCTCCACTTT. This chain connects TRBV6-1 to TRBJ1-6; the D gene is possibly TRBD1 (5 bases). The CDR3 consists of 14 residues. Germline-derived CDR1 and CDR2 are MNHNS and SASEGT. With 8 bases removed from V and 8 bases from J, the gap between germline ends came to 16 bases.

This clonotype was detected many times. J is TRBJ1-5 and V is TRBV25-1; TRBD1 matches at 8 bases. Germline V gives CDR1 MGHDK, CDR2 SYGVNS. J lost 5 bases, V lost 8 bases, and 8 bases had no gene match. CDR3 size: 14 residues. The CDR3 protein is CASGNRGMDQPQHF. Written as DNA, the CDR3 is TGTGCCAGCGGAAACAGGGGGATGGATCAGCCCCAGCATTTT.

The table lists this clonotype with a count of one. The V and J genes are TRBV6-2 or TRBV6-3 and TRBJ1-5, with 8 bases fitting TRBD1. CDR1 and CDR2 from the germline V gene are MNHEY and SVGEGT. Unmatched junction bases numbered 21, after V lost 5 bases and J lost 3 bases. The CDR3 covers 20 residues. CDR3 residues: CASSPPLRQGKGTYNQPQHF. The CDR3 nucleotides read TGTGCCAGCAGTCCCCCCCTTAGACAGGGGAAAGGGACATACAATCAGCCCCAGCATTTT.

This clonotype was counted many times. The chain has TRBV7-3 and TRBJ1-2; D is ambiguous. V was cut by 4 bases and J by 5 bases, with 8 bases left in between. This CDR3 region has 12 residues. Germline-derived CDR1 and CDR2 are SGHTA and FQGTGA. The CDR3 DNA is TGTGCCAGCAGCTCTCGACAATATGGCTACACCTTC. Amino acids: CASSSRQYGYTF.

In this sample, this clonotype turned up many times. The chain has TRBV5-1 and TRBJ2-5; perhaps TRBD2 as D (5 bases). V shed 0 bases and J shed 2 bases, with 8 bases lying between them. The CDR3 length is 14 residues. Looked up from germline, CDR1 is SGHRS and CDR2 is YFSETQ. The CDR3 is CASSLAPGQETQYF. In DNA, the CDR3 is TGCGCCAGCAGCTTGGCTCCGGGGCAAGAGACCCAGTACTTC.

This clonotype has ten or more counts. The chain recombines TRBV7-8 with TRBJ2-7; D ambiguous. The CDR3 length is 12 residues. Germline loops: CDR1 SGHVS, CDR2 FQNEAQ. V shed 4 bases and J shed 5 bases, with 9 bases lying between them. Here the CDR3 DNA reads TGTGCCAGCAGCTACGAGGCCCACGAGCAGTACTTC. It encodes CASSYEAHEQYF.

This chain uses TRBV6-2 or TRBV6-3 with TRBJ2-2, with TRBD1 identical over 7 bases. The CDR3 is made up of 15 amino acids. Trimming cost V 8 bases and J 5 bases; bases outside gene matches: 11. Germline V CDR1 and CDR2: MNHEY, SVGEGT. The CDR3 protein is CASGSYRGLTGELFF. Written as DNA, the CDR3 is TGTGCCAGCGGATCTTACAGGGGCTTGACCGGGGAGCTGTTTTTT.

This clonotype was detected a few times. The CDR3 bases are TGCGCCAGCAAAGTTGATACGACTGAAGCTTTCTTT. It encodes CASKVDTTEAFF. V is TRBV5-1 and J is TRBJ1-1; D remains ambiguous. The CDR3 totals 12 residues. The V gene's germline CDR1 is SGHRS and CDR2 YFSETQ. V was shortened by 6 bases and J by 5 bases, with 11 bases between the two germline ends.

This clonotype was picked up many times. J is TRBJ2-7 and V is TRBV27; D may match TRBD1 or TRBD2 (5 bases each). Germline V CDR1 and CDR2: MNHEY, SMNVEV (reference sequence). Trimming shortened V by 2 bases and J by 0 bases, and 14 bases separated the two germline ends. This CDR3 is 16 amino acids long. The CDR3 loop is CASSLVGDRSSYEQYF. In nucleotides, the CDR3 is TGTGCCAGCAGTTTAGTAGGGGACCGAAGCTCCTACGAGCAGTACTTC.

The rearrangement links TRBV6-2 or TRBV6-3 to TRBJ2-7; 8 bases are a match to TRBD2. The trim removed 0 bases at V and 3 bases at J, leaving 4 bases unmatched. Germline V CDR1 and CDR2: MNHEY, SVGEGT. This CDR3 comprises 15 residues. The CDR3 DNA reads as TGTGCCAGCAGTTACTCTGTGGCGGGGGGCTACGAGCAGTACTTC. This encodes CASSYSVAGGYEQYF.

This clonotype occurred many times. This chain uses TRBV28 with TRBJ2-7; unclear D gene. Trimming shortened V by 5 bases and J by 7 bases, and 12 bases separated the two germline ends. CDR1 MDHEN and CDR2 SYDVKM come from the germline V gene. This CDR3 region has 12 residues. The DNA of the CDR3 is TGTGCCAGCAGTCGGGCAGGTCGAGAGCAGTACTTC. This translates into CASSRAGREQYF.

This clonotype was seen a few times. The chain couples TRBV6-2 or TRBV6-3 to TRBJ2-3, with D possibly called TRBD1 or TRBD2 (6 bases each). This CDR3 has 14 residues. Germline lookup yields CDR1 MNHEY and CDR2 SVGEGT. With 1 base removed from V and 9 bases from J, the gap between germline ends came to 14 bases. The CDR3 loop is CASSYLGGQETQYF. The CDR3 nucleotides read TGTGCCAGCAGTTACTTGGGGGGCCAGGAGACGCAGTATTTT.

This clonotype occurred a few times. The rearrangement uses TRBV24-1 and TRBJ1-5; D remains ambiguous. CDR3 size: 15 residues. The V gene's germline CDR1 is KGHDR and CDR2 SFDVKD. V lost 4 bases to trimming and J lost 1 base, with 10 bases between them. The CDR3 loop is CATSETRISNQPQHF. In DNA, the CDR3 is TGTGCCACCAGTGAAACGAGGATCAGCAATCAGCCCCAGCATTTT.

V usage is TRBV10-2 and J usage is TRBJ1-2; perhaps TRBD1 as D (6 bases). The CDR3 spans 14 residues. With 8 bases removed from V and 2 bases from J, the gap between germline ends came to 15 bases. The germline V gene has CDR1 WSHSY and CDR2 SAAADI. The CDR3 DNA reads TGCGCCAGCCTCGGAGGGGGGCAGAACTATGGCTACACCTTC. This sequence encodes CASLGGGQNYGYTF.

This clonotype appeared many times. V usage is TRBV6-5 and J usage is TRBJ2-7, with TRBD1 matching 10 bases. The germline V gene has CDR1 MNHEY and CDR2 SVGAGI. The CDR3 has 17 residues. V lost 2 bases and J lost 3; bases outside the gene matches: 10. Written as DNA, the CDR3 is TGTGCCAGCAGTTACGGGGATCCGACAGGGGGCGGCTACGAGCAGTACTTC. Translated: CASSYGDPTGGGYEQYF.

This clonotype was seen at least ten times. One end of the junction is discordant with germline, which a read error may explain. This chain connects TRBV4-1 to TRBJ1-2, with unresolved D. CDR3 length: 12 amino acids. CDR1 MGHRA and CDR2 YSYEKL come from the germline V gene. CDR3 DNA sequence: TGTGCCAGCAGCCAGGACGGCTATGGCTACACCTTC. Translated, it gives CASSQDGYGYTF.

This clonotype was recorded at least ten times. The rearrangement joins TRBV7-3 to TRBJ2-5; TRBD2 matches at 7 bases. The V and J ends lost 5 bases and 5 bases, in that order; junction bases with no gene match: 5. The CDR3 has 13 residues. Germline loops: CDR1 SGHTA, CDR2 FQGTGA. This CDR3 reads CASSRDYGETQYF. DNA for the CDR3: TGTGCCAGCAGCAGGGACTACGGGGAGACCCAGTACTTC.

Many counts were recorded for this clonotype. CDR3 nucleotides: TGTGCCAGCAGCCCTAGTTCGGCGGCGACTAACTATGGCTACACCTTC. It translates to CASSPSSAATNYGYTF. This chain joins TRBV11-1 and TRBJ1-2; D not resolved. There are 16 residues in the CDR3. The ends were cut back, 5 bases at V and 0 bases at J, with 16 bases in the middle. Germline loops: CDR1 SGHAT, CDR2 FQDESV (reference sequence).

This clonotype was seen many times. The chain carries TRBV12-3 or TRBV12-4 and TRBJ1-1; D unclear. V shed 3 bases and J shed 0 bases, with 5 bases lying between them. The CDR3 covers 13 residues. The chain's CDR3 is CASSFQMNTEAFF. The CDR3 DNA sequence: TGTGCCAGCAGTTTCCAGATGAACACTGAAGCTTTCTTT.

This clonotype was recorded many times. J is TRBJ1-5 and V is TRBV4-1; D call uncertain. Per germline, CDR1 MGHRA and CDR2 YSYEKL. With 5 bases removed from V and 0 bases from J, the gap between germline ends came to 5 bases. This CDR3 is built from 13 residues. This CDR3 is CASSTYSNQPQHF. The CDR3, as DNA: TGCGCCAGCAGCACATATAGCAATCAGCCCCAGCATTTT.

This clonotype was counted ten times or more. The CDR3 DNA is TGCAGTGCTAGTCCCCAGCTGAACACTGAAGCTTTCTTT. Its protein product is CSASPQLNTEAFF. This chain links TRBV20-1 with TRBJ1-1; no firm D call. CDR3 length: 13 residues. Germline V CDR1 and CDR2: DFQATT, SNEGSKA (reference sequence). The V end was cut by 3 bases, the J end by 0 bases, with 8 bases between.

The V and J genes are TRBV28 and TRBJ1-5, with D possibly matching TRBD1 (5 bases). Germline V gives CDR1 MDHEN, CDR2 SYDVKM. The CDR3 contains 16 residues. Trimming cost V 5 bases and J 2 bases, with 16 bases left between them. CDR3 protein: CASSRRGRAGNQPQHF. CDR3 nucleotide sequence: TGTGCCAGCAGTCGCCGGGGGAGGGCGGGCAATCAGCCCCAGCATTTT. Full variable domain (remainder filled in from reference TRBV28 and TRBJ1-5): DVKVTQSSRYLVKRTGEKVFLECVQDMDHENMFWYRQDPGLGLRLIYFSYDVKMKEKGDIPEGYSVSREKKERFSLILESASTNQTSMYLCASSRRGRAGNQPQHFGDGTRLSIL.

This clonotype was recorded many times. The rearrangement uses TRBV11-2 and TRBJ1-2; 7 bases fit TRBD1. Germline CDR1 is SGHAT and CDR2 is FQNNGV. The CDR3 runs to 14 residues. V trimming: 4 bases; J trimming: 6 bases; junction bases outside the gene matches: 8. The CDR3 is CASSSTGVGDGYTF. DNA of the CDR3: TGTGCCAGCAGCTCCACAGGGGTTGGAGATGGCTACACCTTC.

The rearrangement links TRBV28 to TRBJ2-5; TRBD2 is a possible D gene (6 bases). The V end was cut by 4 bases, the J end by 3 bases, with 15 bases between. CDR3 size: 15 residues. Germline values: CDR1 MDHEN, CDR2 SYDVKM. CDR3 DNA sequence: TGTGCCAGCAGTTCTCCGGGACTGTTGAAAGAGACCCAGTACTTC. Translation gives CASSSPGLLKETQYF. The variable domain in full, completed from reference TRBV28 and TRBJ2-5, reads DVKVTQSSRYLVKRTGEKVFLECVQDMDHENMFWYRQDPGLGLRLIYFSYDVKMKEKGDIPEGYSVSREKKERFSLILESASTNQTSMYLCASSSPGLLKETQYFGPGTRLLVL.

This clonotype was seen many times. V usage is TRBV7-9 and J usage is TRBJ1-1, with D unresolved. V was shortened by 5 bases and J by 1 base, with 14 bases between the two germline ends. Per germline, CDR1 SEHNR and CDR2 FQNEAQ (reference sequence). CDR3 length equals 15 residues. CDR3 DNA sequence: TGTGCCAGCAGCCTACTGGACCTCTCGAACACTGAAGCTTTCTTT. Its translation is CASSLLDLSNTEAFF.

This chain uses TRBV18 with TRBJ2-5, with D possibly matching TRBD2 (5 bases). Looked up from germline, CDR1 is KGHSH and CDR2 is LQKENI. Trimming took 2 bases from V and 5 from J, leaving 12 bases between them. The CDR3 runs 14 residues. Here the CDR3 reads CASSPEMGAETQYF. The CDR3 DNA reads as TGTGCCAGCTCACCAGAAATGGGAGCTGAGACCCAGTACTTC.

There are many counts of this clonotype. The genes are TRBV19 and TRBJ2-7; 9 nucleotides align to TRBD2. This CDR3 region has 13 residues. Germline V CDR1 and CDR2: LNHDA, SQIVND (reference sequence). J was trimmed by 7 bases and V by 3 bases; bases with no gene match: 4. CDR3 DNA sequence: TGTGCCAGTAGTATTGGAAGCGGGGGGGAGCAGTACTTC. Translation gives CASSIGSGGEQYF.

The chain combines TRBV6-1 with TRBJ1-2, with D unresolved. The CDR3 runs to 14 residues. CDR1 is MNHNS, CDR2 SASEGT, per germline. V was clipped by 4 bases and J by 4 bases, with 13 bases between them. The CDR3 DNA reads as TGTGCCAGCAGTGTAGGACGGACTATCTATGGCTACACCTTC. Amino acid sequence: CASSVGRTIYGYTF.